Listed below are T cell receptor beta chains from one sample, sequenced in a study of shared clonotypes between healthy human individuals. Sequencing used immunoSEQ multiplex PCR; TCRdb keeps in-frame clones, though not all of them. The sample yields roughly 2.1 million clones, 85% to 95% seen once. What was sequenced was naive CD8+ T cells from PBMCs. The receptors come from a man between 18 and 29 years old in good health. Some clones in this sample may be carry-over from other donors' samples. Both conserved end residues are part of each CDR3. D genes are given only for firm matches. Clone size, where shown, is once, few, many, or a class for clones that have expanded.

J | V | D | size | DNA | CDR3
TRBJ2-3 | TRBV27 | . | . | TGTGCCAGCAGTCCTCAGGGAAGGGGCACAGATACGCAGTATTTT | CASSPQGRGTDTQYF
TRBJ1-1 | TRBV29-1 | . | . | TGCAGCGTTGAAATTTGGTCCAGGGGTGCTTTCTTT | CSVEIWSRGAFF
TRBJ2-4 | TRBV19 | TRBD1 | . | TGTGCCAGTGGGCCCTTTGAAGCGACAGGGGCGGGGATGGTGGAGTACTTC | CASGPFEATGAGMVEYF
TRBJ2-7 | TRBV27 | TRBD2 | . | TGTGCCAGCAGTCCCCCACTAGCGCCCTACGAGCAGTACTTC | CASSPPLAPYEQYF
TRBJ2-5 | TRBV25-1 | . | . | TGTGCCAGCAGTGACAGGGTATGGGAGACCCAGTACTTC | CASSDRVWETQYF
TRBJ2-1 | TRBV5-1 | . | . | TGCGCCAGCAGCTGGGGCGTCAGCGTCGACAATGAGCAGTTCTTC | CASSWGVSVDNEQFF
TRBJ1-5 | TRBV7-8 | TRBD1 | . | TGTGCCAGCAGCCCAAAGACAGGGGGCTGGGACCAGCCCCAGCATTTT | CASSPKTGGWDQPQHF
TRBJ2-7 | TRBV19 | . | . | TGTGCCAGTAGCAACCGGGACGCCGGCTACGAGCAGTACTTC | CASSNRDAGYEQYF
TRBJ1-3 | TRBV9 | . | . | TGTGCCAGCAGCGTAGACTCCGCACCTGGAAACACCATATATTTT | CASSVDSAPGNTIYF
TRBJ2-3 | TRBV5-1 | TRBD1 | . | TGCGCCAGCAGCTGGGGGACAGGGGCCACAGATACGCAGTATTTT | CASSWGTGATDTQYF
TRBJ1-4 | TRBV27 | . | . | TGTGCCAGCAGTTTAGGTGCAACTAATGAAAAACTGTTTTTT | CASSLGATNEKLFF
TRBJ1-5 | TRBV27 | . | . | TGTGCCAGCAGTTTAATTGGTGGCTATCAGCCCCAGCATTTT | CASSLIGGYQPQHF
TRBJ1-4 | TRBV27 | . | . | TGTGCCAGCAGTCCCCGGACCCGGGGGGAAAAACTGTTTTTT | CASSPRTRGEKLFF
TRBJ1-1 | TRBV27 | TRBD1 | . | TGTGCCAGCAGCTACGACAGGGTAACTGAAGCTTTCTTT | CASSYDRVTEAFF
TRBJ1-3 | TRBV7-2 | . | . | TGTGCCAGCAGCTTCCGTGGAAACACCATATATTTT | CASSFRGNTIYF
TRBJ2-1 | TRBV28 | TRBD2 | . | TGTGCCAGCATGCCGGGGGGGCCGAGGTCTGATGAGCAGTTCTTC | CASMPGGPRSDEQFF
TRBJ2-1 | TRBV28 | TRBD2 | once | TGTGCCAGCAGTTTAAGTAGTCGGGAGGTCTACAATGAGCAGTTCTTC | CASSLSSREVYNEQFF
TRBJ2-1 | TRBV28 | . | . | TGTGCCAGCAGAAAACTCCTCGATGAGCAGTTCTTC | CASRKLLDEQFF
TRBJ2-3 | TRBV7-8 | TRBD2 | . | TGTGCCAGCAGCAGACTAGCGGGAGGGCCATTGGTAGATACGCAGTATTTT | CASSRLAGGPLVDTQYF
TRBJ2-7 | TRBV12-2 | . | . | TGTGCAAGTCGCCCCTTCGGGGGTCAAGCCTACGAGCAGTACTTC | CASRPFGGQAYEQYF
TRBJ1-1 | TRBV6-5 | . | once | TGTGCCAGCAGTTACCGGGAGTTAACTGAAGCTTTCTTT | CASSYRELTEAFF
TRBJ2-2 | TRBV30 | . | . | TGTGCCTGGAGTGTAGAGGGCAGGCCCGACACCGGGGAGCTGTTTTTT | CAWSVEGRPDTGELFF
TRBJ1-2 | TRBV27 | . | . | TGTGCCAGCAGTGACCGGGACAAACCAAACTATGGCTACACCTTC | CASSDRDKPNYGYTF
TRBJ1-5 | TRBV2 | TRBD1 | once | TGTGCCAGCAATGACGAGGGGGCGGGACAGCCCCAGCATTTT | CASNDEGAGQPQHF
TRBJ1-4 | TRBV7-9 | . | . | TGTGCCAGCAGCCCTATAATCCGGGGCCCGGATGAAAAACTGTTTTTT | CASSPIIRGPDEKLFF
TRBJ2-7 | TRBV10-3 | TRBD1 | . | TGTGCCAACTCCGGGACAGGGAATCCCTACGAGCAGTACTTC | CANSGTGNPYEQYF
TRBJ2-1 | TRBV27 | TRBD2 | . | TGTGCCAGCAGTTTGGGACTAGCTTCAAATGAGCAGTTCTTC | CASSLGLASNEQFF
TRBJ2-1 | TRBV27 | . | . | TGTGCCAGCAGTTCTAAACCGGGATTAGTACTATACAATGAGCAGTTCTTC | CASSSKPGLVLYNEQFF
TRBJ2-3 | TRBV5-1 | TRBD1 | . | TGCGCCAGCAGCTCGGGACAGGGAAGCACAGATACGCAGTATTTT | CASSSGQGSTDTQYF
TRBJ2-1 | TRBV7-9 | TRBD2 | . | TGTGCCAGCAGCTTAGCGGTTAGCGGGAGGCGGGATGAGCAGTTCTTC | CASSLAVSGRRDEQFF
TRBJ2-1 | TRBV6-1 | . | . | TGTGCCAGCAGTGAAGAAGAATTTCGGGCCGATGAGCAGTTCTTC | CASSEEEFRADEQFF
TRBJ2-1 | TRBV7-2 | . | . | TGTGCCAGCAGCCCACTAGGACAGTACAATGAGCAGTTCTTC | CASSPLGQYNEQFF
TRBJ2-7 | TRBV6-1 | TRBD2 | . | TGTGCCAGCCGAAGGGTAGCGGGGGGGGACGAGCAGTACTTC | CASRRVAGGDEQYF
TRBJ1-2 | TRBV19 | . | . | TGTGCCAGTAGTGCAGCCCCTTTACCTAACTATGGCTACACCTTC | CASSAAPLPNYGYTF
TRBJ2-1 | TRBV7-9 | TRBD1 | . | TGTGCCAGCGTGCAGGGGGCCTACAATGAGCAGTTCTTC | CASVQGAYNEQFF
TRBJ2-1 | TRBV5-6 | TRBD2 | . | TGTGCCAGCAGCCTAGGGGAACTAGCGGGAATGTACAATGAGCAGTTCTTC | CASSLGELAGMYNEQFF
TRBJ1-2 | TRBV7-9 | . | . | TGTGCCAGCAGCTTAGTTGCGATGGGATCGGTCGGGGGCTACACCTTC | CASSLVAMGSVGGYTF
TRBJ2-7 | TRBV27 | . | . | TGTGCCAGCAGTTTCGTTAAGGGCGAGCAGTACTTC | CASSFVKGEQYF
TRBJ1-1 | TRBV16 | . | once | TGTGCCAGCAGCCAAGTTACCCTGAACACTGAAGCTTTCTTT | CASSQVTLNTEAFF
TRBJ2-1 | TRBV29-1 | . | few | TGCAGCGTTGTAGCGCCCAACAATGAGCAGTTCTTC | CSVVAPNNEQFF
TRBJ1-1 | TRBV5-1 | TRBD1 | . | TGCGCCAGCAGCAAGTCCCGGGACAGGGGGCCGAACACTGAAGCTTTCTTT | CASSKSRDRGPNTEAFF
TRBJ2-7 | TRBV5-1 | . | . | TGCGCCAGCAGCTTGATGGTCCGGGGGTCTCCCTACGAGCAGTACTTC | CASSLMVRGSPYEQYF
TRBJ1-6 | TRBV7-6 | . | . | TGTGCCAGCAGCTTAGCGTTGGGCTCCTATAATTCACCCCTCCACTTT | CASSLALGSYNSPLHF
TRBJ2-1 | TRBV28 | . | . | TGTGCCAGCAGGGAAGAGATCGGGTACAATGAGCAGTTCTTC | CASREEIGYNEQFF